A single sample gave rise to the 15 T cell receptor beta chains below, sequenced in a study of T cells in Graves' hyperthyroidism and ophthalmopathy. Authors of the study amplified TCR beta CDR3 regions from RNA transcripts. A set of HTBI primers served as the primers for a first-round RT-PCR of the TCR CDR3. TCRdb ran MiXCR on the multiplex PCR reads and lists one entry per CDR3 protein. The sample consists of roughly 660,000 distinct CDR3 sequences, approximately 15% of them appearing once. The sequenced sample consisted of blood. Receptors originate from a man between 45 and 60 years old with Graves' hyperthyroidism.

This clonotype was recorded many times. The rearrangement links TRBV10-2 to TRBJ2-1; TRBD2 matches at 7 bases. The CDR3 extends over 16 amino acids. CDR1 is WSHSY and CDR2 is SAAADI in the germline V gene. V gave up 0 bases and J gave up 0 bases; unmatched junction bases: 2. CDR3 amino acids: CASSESRGGSYNEQFF. Here the CDR3 DNA reads TGCGCCAGCAGTGAGTCCCGCGGGGGCTCCTACAATGAGCAGTTCTTC.

The table lists this clonotype with many counts. This rearrangement joins TRBV11-2 to TRBJ2-1; D remains ambiguous. The CDR3 spans 11 residues. Trimming left V 3 bases short and J 9 bases short, with 6 bases between. The germline gives CDR1 SGHAT, CDR2 FQNNGV. The CDR3 DNA follows: TGTGCCAGCAGCTTTATGTTTGAGCAGTTCTTC. It specifies CASSFMFEQFF.

The chain couples TRBV10-3 to TRBJ1-2; 7 nucleotides match TRBD1. This CDR3 has 14 amino acids. In germline, CDR1 is ENHRY, CDR2 SYGVKD. The V gene end was trimmed by 7 bases and the J gene end by 4 bases; junction bases not matched to a gene: 9. The CDR3: CAITQGGPFYGYTF. CDR3 nucleotides: TGTGCCATCACCCAGGGGGGTCCTTTCTATGGCTACACCTTC.

This clonotype was picked up a small number of times. The chain uses TRBV15 and TRBJ2-1; 7 nucleotides agree with TRBD1. The ends lost 2 bases at V and 3 bases at J; junction bases unmatched: 7. This CDR3 is 16 amino acids long. The germline V gene has CDR1 LNHNV and CDR2 YYDKDF (reference sequence). CDR3 amino acids: CATSRKGQAGYNEQFF. CDR3 bases: TGTGCCACCAGCAGAAAAGGACAGGCCGGCTACAATGAGCAGTTCTTC. Using reference TRBV15 and TRBJ2-1 for the parts outside the CDR3, the full variable domain is DAMVIQNPRYQVTQFGKPVTLSCSQTLNHNVMYWYQQKSSQAPKLLFHYYDKDFNNEADTPDNFQSRRPNTSFCFLDIRSPGLGDTAMYLCATSRKGQAGYNEQFFGPGTRLTVL.

This clonotype has at least ten counts. The chain recombines TRBV6-1 with TRBJ1-1; 9 bases map to TRBD1. Germline CDR1 reads MNHNS; CDR2 reads SASEGT. J lost 1 base, V lost 4 bases, and 7 bases had no gene match. The CDR3 runs 16 residues. The CDR3 coding sequence is TGTGCCAGCAGTGCGGGACAGGGCGAATCGAACACTGAAGCTTTCTTT. It translates to CASSAGQGESNTEAFF.

This clonotype appeared many times. The rearrangement uses TRBV3-1 and TRBJ1-2; D gene uncertain. Germline V lookup: CDR1 LGHDT, CDR2 YNNKEL (reference sequence). CDR3 length equals 14 residues. V lost 4 bases to trimming and J lost 6 bases, with 15 bases between them. CDR3 in DNA: TGTGCCAGCAGCCCAGGACGGGTCTACGATGGCTACACCTTC. Amino acids: CASSPGRVYDGYTF. The full variable domain, with the rest looked up from reference TRBV3-1 and TRBJ1-2, is DTAVSQTPKYLVTQMGNDKSIKCEQNLGHDTMYWYKQDSKKFLKIMFSYNNKELIINETVPNRFSPKSPDKAHLNLHINSLELGDSAVYFCASSPGRVYDGYTFGSGTRLTVV.

The V gene is TRBV4-3, the J gene TRBJ2-3; the match to TRBD2 covers 11 bases. Germline trimming cut 0 bases from V and 5 bases from J; bases unmatched to any gene: 1. Germline V gene lookup returns CDR1 LGHNA and CDR2 YSLEER. The CDR3 runs to 15 residues. The CDR3 region is CASSQDGLAGDTQYF. The CDR3 DNA sequence: TGCGCCAGCAGCCAAGATGGACTAGCGGGAGATACGCAGTATTTT.

This clonotype was seen ten or more times. The CDR3 sequence: CASSTNVGTIYEQYF. DNA for the CDR3: TGTGCCAGCAGCACTAACGTCGGGACCATCTACGAGCAGTACTTC. The genes are TRBV7-8 and TRBJ2-7; D could derive from TRBD1 or TRBD2 (5 bases each). The CDR3 loop spans 15 amino acids. Germline CDR1 reads SGHVS; CDR2 reads FQNEAQ. With 5 bases removed from V and 3 bases from J, the gap between germline ends came to 17 bases.

This clonotype was seen at least ten times. The V and J genes are TRBV28 and TRBJ2-3, with 8 bases aligning to TRBD2. The germline V gene encodes CDR1 MDHEN and CDR2 SYDVKM. The V segment lost 4 bases and the J segment 4 bases; nucleotides outside the gene matches: 7. The length of the CDR3 is 15 residues. This chain's CDR3 is CASSSLREGADTQYF. CDR3 in DNA: TGTGCCAGCAGTTCCCTCCGGGAGGGGGCAGATACGCAGTATTTT.

This clonotype was detected ten times or more. The V gene is TRBV30, the J gene TRBJ2-3, with D maybe TRBD1 (6 bases). Per germline, CDR1 GTSNPN and CDR2 SVGIG (reference sequence). This CDR3 is built from 11 residues. V gave up 4 bases and J gave up 4 bases, with 6 bases separating them. The CDR3 spells CAWTGADTQYF. The CDR3 DNA follows: TGTGCCTGGACAGGGGCAGATACGCAGTATTTT.

There are a few counts of this clonotype. This chain uses TRBV5-1 with TRBJ2-3; 11 bases are a match to TRBD2. CDR1 and CDR2 (germline): SGHRS, YFSETQ. The J segment lost 4 bases and the V segment lost 5 bases, leaving 6 bases of the junction unmatched. The CDR3 is 15 amino acids. The CDR3 DNA is TGCGCCAGCAGTGGGCTAGCGGGAGGAGCAGATACGCAGTATTTT. This translates into CASSGLAGGADTQYF.

This clonotype was recorded many times. The chain uses TRBV28 and TRBJ1-1; D not certain. Looked up from germline, CDR1 is MDHEN and CDR2 is SYDVKM. CDR3 size: 13 residues. Between the trimmed V and J ends, which lost 2 bases and 2 bases, there was a span of 6 bases. The CDR3 sequence is CASSLGTNTEAFF. The CDR3 DNA follows: TGTGCCAGCAGTTTAGGCACTAACACTGAAGCTTTCTTT.

This clonotype was counted many times. The chain combines TRBV20-1 with TRBJ2-3; 7 bases agree with TRBD2. V lost 3 bases, J lost 3 bases, and 3 bases stayed unmatched. Germline V gene sequence: CDR1 DFQATT, CDR2 SNEGSKA (reference sequence). This CDR3 region has 13 residues. CDR3 region: CSASGTTTDTQYF. The CDR3 DNA sequence: TGCAGTGCTAGCGGGACTACAACAGATACGCAGTATTTT.

The sample holds a few counts of this clonotype. A read error is possible here, since a much larger clone lies one base away. The CDR3 here is CASSHKDRLGTEAFF. The DNA of the CDR3 is TGTGCCAGCAGTCATAAAGACAGGCTGGGCACTGAAGCTTTCTTT. This chain uses TRBV7-3 with TRBJ1-1; the D gene is possibly TRBD1 (6 bases). V lost 6 bases and J lost 4, with 18 bases in between. This CDR3 region has 15 residues. Germline V lookup: CDR1 SGHTA, CDR2 FQGTGA.

The genes are TRBV9 and TRBJ2-1, with TRBD2 matching over 10 bases. The CDR3 spans 15 residues. Germline V gene data show CDR1 as SGDLS and CDR2 as YYNGEE. With V trimmed by 0 bases and J by 12 bases, 9 bases remained unmatched. In DNA form, the CDR3 reads TGTGCCAGCAGCGTAGGCACTAGCGGGAAAAGTGGGCAGTTCTTC. It specifies CASSVGTSGKSGQFF.